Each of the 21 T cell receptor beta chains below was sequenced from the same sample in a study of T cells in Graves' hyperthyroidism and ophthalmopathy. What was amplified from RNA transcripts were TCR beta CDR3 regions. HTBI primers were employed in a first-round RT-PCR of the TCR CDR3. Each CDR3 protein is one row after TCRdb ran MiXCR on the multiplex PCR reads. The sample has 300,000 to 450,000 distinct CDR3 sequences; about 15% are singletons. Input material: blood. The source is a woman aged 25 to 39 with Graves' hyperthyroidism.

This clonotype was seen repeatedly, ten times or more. The CDR3 reads CAWRLKGIEAFF. The CDR3 region has the DNA TGTGCCTGGAGGTTAAAGGGTATTGAGGCTTTCTTT. The chain combines TRBV30 with TRBJ1-1, with no clear D. CDR1 is GTSNPN and CDR2 is SVGIG in the germline V gene (reference sequence). The CDR3 contains 12 residues. V lost 3 bases and J lost 11, with 16 bases in between.

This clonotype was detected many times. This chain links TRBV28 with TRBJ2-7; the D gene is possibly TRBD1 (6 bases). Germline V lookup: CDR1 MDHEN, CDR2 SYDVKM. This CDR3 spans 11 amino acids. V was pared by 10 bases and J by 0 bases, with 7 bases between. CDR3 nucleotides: TGTGCCACACAGGGCTCCTACGAGCAGTACTTC. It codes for CATQGSYEQYF.

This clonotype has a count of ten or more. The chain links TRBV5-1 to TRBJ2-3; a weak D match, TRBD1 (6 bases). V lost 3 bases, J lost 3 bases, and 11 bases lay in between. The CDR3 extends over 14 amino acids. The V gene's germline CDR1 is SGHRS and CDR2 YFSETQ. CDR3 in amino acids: CASSSDRPTDTQYF. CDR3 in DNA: TGCGCCAGCAGCTCCGACAGGCCTACAGATACGCAGTATTTT.

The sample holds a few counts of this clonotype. The CDR3 reads CASSPLGQVEKLFF. DNA for the CDR3: TGTGCCAGCAGTCCACTAGGACAGGTTGAAAAACTGTTTTTT. The J gene is TRBJ1-4, the V gene TRBV27; 7 bases line up with TRBD1. The V segment lost 5 bases and the J segment 7 bases; nucleotides outside the gene matches: 7. CDR1 and CDR2 from the germline V gene are MNHEY and SMNVEV (reference sequence). The CDR3 covers 14 residues. Full variable domain (outside the CDR3, taken from reference TRBV27 and TRBJ1-4): EAQVTQNPRYLITVTGKKLTVTCSQNMNHEYMSWYRQDPGLGLRQIYYSMNVEVTDKGDVPEGYKVSRKEKRNFPLILESPSPNQTSLYFCASSPLGQVEKLFFGSGTQLSVL.

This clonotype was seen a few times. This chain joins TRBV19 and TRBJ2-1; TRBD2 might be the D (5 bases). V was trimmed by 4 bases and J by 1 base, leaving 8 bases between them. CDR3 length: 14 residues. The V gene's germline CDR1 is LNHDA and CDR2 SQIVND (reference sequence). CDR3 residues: CASSSGHSYNEQFF. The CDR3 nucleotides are TGTGCCAGTAGTAGCGGGCATTCCTACAATGAGCAGTTCTTC. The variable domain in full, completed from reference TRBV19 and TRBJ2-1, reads DGGITQSPKYLFRKEGQNVTLSCEQNLNHDAMYWYRQDPGQGLRLIYYSQIVNDFQKGDIAEGYSVSREKKESFPLTVTSAQKNPTAFYLCASSSGHSYNEQFFGPGTRLTVL.

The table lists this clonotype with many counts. CDR3 coding DNA: TGTGCCAGCAGTTTGCTTTTTGAGGGGGGAGGCAATCAGCCCCAGCATTTT. Its translation: CASSLLFEGGGNQPQHF. This sequence joins TRBV28 and TRBJ1-5; D is possibly TRBD1 (6 bases). V was trimmed by 3 bases and J by 2 bases, leaving 17 bases between them. CDR1 MDHEN and CDR2 SYDVKM come from the germline V gene. The CDR3 spans 17 residues.

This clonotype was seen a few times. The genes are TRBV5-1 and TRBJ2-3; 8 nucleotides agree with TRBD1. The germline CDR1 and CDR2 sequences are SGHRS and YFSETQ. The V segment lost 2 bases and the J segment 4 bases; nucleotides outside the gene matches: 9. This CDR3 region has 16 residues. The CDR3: CASSFGAGGAADTQYF. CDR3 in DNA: TGCGCCAGCAGCTTCGGGGCAGGGGGCGCGGCAGATACGCAGTATTTT.

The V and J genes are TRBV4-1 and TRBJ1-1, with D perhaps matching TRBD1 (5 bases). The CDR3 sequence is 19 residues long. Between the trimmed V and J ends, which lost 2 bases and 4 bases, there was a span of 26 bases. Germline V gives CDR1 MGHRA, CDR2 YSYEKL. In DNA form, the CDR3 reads TGCGCCAGCAGCCAATTCGCGGTTCCGAGCAGGGTCTCTGCCACTGAAGCTTTCTTT. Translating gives CASSQFAVPSRVSATEAFF.

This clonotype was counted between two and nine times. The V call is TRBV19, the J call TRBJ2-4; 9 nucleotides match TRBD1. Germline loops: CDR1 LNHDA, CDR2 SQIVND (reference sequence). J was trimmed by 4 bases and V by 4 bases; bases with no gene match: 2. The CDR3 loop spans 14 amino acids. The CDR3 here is CASSTGTGKNIQYF. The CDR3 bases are TGTGCCAGTAGTACCGGGACAGGGAAAAACATTCAGTACTTC.

In DNA, the CDR3 is TGTGCCAGCACCTCACTGGGGGGCGGTACCTACAATGAGCAGTTCTTC. This gives the protein CASTSLGGGTYNEQFF. J is TRBJ2-1 and V is TRBV3-1, with D perhaps being TRBD1 or TRBD2 (6 bases each). Trimming removed 7 bases at V and 2 bases at J, with 18 bases between. Per germline, CDR1 LGHDT and CDR2 YNNKEL (reference sequence). There are 16 residues in the CDR3.

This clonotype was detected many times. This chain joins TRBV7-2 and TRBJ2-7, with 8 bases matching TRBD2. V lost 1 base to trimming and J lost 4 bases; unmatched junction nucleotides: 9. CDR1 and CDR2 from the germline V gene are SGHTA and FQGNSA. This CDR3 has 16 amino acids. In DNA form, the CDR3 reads TGTGCCAGCAGCTTAGGAGTAGCGGGACGACTTTACGAGCAGTACTTC. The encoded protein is CASSLGVAGRLYEQYF.

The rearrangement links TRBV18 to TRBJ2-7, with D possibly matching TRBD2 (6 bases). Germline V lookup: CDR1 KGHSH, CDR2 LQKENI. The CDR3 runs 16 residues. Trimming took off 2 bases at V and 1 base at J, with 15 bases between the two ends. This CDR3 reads CASSPSRKRVSYEQYF. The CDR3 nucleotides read TGTGCCAGCTCACCAAGCCGGAAGCGGGTATCCTACGAGCAGTACTTC.

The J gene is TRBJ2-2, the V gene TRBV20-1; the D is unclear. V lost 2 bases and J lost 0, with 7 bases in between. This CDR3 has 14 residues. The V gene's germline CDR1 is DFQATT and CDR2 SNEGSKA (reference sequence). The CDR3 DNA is TGCAGTGCTAGACACTACCCGAACACCGGGGAGCTGTTTTTT. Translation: CSARHYPNTGELFF.

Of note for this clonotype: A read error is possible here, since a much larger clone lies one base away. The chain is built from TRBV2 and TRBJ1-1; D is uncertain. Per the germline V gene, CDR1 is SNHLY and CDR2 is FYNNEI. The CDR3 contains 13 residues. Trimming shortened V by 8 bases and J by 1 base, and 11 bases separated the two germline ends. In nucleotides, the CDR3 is TGTGCCAGCCAGCGGGAAGAGAACACTGAAGCTTTCTTT. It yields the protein CASQREENTEAFF.

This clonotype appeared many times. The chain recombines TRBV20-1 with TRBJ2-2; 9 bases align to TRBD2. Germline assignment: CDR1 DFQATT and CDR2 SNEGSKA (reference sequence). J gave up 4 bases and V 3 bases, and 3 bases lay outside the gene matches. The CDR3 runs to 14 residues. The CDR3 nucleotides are TGCAGTGCTAGGCGGGAGGGGAGCACCGGGGAGCTGTTTTTT. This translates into CSARREGSTGELFF.

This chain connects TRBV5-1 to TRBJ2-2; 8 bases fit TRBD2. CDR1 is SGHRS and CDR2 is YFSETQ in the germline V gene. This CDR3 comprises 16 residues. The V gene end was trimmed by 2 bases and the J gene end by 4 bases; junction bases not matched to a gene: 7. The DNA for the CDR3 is TGCGCCAGCAGCTTTAGCGGGACTCCGGGCACCGGGGAGCTGTTTTTT. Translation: CASSFSGTPGTGELFF.

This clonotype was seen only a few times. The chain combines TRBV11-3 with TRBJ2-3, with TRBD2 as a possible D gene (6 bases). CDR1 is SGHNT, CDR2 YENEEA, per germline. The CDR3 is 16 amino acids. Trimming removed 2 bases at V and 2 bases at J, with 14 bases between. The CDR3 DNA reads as TGTGCCAGCAGCTTATACGGAGCGGGCATCACAGATACGCAGTATTTT. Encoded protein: CASSLYGAGITDTQYF.

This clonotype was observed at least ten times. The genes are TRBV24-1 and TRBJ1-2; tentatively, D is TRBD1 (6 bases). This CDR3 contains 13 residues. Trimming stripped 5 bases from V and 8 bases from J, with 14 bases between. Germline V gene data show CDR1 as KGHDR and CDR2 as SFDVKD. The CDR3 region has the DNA TGTGCCACCAGTGGACAGGCCCGAGGGGGCTACACCTTC. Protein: CATSGQARGGYTF.

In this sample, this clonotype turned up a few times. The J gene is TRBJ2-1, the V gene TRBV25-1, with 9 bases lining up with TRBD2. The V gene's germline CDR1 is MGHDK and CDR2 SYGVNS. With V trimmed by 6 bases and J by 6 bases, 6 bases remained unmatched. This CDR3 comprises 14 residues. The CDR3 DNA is TGTGCCAGCAGGGGGGCGGGGGGGGGCAATGAGCAGTTCTTC. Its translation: CASRGAGGGNEQFF.

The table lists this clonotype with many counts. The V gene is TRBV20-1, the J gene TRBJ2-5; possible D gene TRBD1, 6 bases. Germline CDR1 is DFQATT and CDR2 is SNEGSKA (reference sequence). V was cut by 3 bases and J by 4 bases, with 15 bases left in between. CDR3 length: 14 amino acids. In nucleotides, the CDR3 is TGCAGTGCTAGCCGAACAGGGAGCATAGAGACCCAGTACTTC. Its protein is CSASRTGSIETQYF.

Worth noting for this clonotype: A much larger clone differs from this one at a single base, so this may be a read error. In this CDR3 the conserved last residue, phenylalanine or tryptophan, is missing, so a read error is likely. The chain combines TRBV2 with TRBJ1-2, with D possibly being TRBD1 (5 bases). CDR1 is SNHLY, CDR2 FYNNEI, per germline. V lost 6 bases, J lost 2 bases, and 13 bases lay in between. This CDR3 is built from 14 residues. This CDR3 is CASRIGGRNYGYTS. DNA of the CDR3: TGTGCCAGCAGGATCGGGGGTAGGAACTATGGCTACACCTCC.